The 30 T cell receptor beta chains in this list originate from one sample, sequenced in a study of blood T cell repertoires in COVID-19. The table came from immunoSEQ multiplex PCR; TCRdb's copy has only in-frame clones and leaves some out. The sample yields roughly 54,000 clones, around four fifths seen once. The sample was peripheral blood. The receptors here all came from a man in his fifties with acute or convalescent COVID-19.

CDR3 amino acids: CASSMPLAGGRWTDTQYF. As DNA, the CDR3 is TGTGCCAGCAGCATGCCACTAGCGGGAGGGCGATGGACAGATACGCAGTATTTT. V is TRBV11-3 and J is TRBJ2-3; 13 bases agree with TRBD2. The germline V gene has CDR1 SGHNT and CDR2 YENEEA. Unmatched junction bases numbered 11, after V lost 5 bases and J lost 3 bases. CDR3 length: 18 amino acids.

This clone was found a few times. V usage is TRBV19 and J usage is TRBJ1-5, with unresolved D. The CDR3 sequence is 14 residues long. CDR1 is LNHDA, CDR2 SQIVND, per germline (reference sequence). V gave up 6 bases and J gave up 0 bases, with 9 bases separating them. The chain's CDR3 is CASRNRDSNQPQHF. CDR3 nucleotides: TGTGCCAGTAGAAACAGAGATAGCAATCAGCCCCAGCATTTT. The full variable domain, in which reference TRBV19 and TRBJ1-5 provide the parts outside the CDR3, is DGGITQSPKYLFRKEGQNVTLSCEQNLNHDAMYWYRQDPGQGLRLIYYSQIVNDFQKGDIAEGYSVSREKKESFPLTVTSAQKNPTAFYLCASRNRDSNQPQHFGDGTRLSIL.

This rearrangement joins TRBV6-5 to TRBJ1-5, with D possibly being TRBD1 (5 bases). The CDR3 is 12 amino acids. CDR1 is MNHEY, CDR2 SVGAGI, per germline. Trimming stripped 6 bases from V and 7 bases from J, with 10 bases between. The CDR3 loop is CASRQDFQPQHF. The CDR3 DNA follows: TGTGCCAGCAGACAGGATTTCCAGCCCCAGCATTTT.

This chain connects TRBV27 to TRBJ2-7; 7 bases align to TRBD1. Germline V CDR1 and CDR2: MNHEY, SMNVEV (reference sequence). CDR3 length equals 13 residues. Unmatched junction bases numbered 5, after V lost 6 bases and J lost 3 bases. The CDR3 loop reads CASSTGVGYEQYF. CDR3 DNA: TGTGCCAGCAGCACAGGGGTTGGCTACGAGCAGTACTTC.

The CDR3 DNA reads TGTGCCAGTAACCGGCGGGGCGACACAGATACGCAGTATTTT. Protein sequence: CASNRRGDTDTQYF. V is TRBV6-6 and J is TRBJ2-3; a weak D match, TRBD2 (6 bases). The V gene lost 9 bases and the J gene lost 2 bases, with 15 bases spanning the gap. Germline V lookup: CDR1 MNHNY, CDR2 SVGAGI (reference sequence). There are 14 residues in the CDR3.

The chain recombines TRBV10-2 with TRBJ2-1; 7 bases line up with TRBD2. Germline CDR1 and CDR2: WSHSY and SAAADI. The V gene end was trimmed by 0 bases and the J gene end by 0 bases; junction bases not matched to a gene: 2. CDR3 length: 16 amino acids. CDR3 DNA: TGCGCCAGCAGTGAGTCGGGACTACACTCCTACAATGAGCAGTTCTTC. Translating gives CASSESGLHSYNEQFF.

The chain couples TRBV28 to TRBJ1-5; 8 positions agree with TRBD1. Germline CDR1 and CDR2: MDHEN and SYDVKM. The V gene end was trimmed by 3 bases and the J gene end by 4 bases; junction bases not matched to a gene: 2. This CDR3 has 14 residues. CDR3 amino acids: CASSLWTGNQPQHF. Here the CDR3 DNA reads TGTGCCAGCAGTTTGTGGACAGGGAATCAGCCCCAGCATTTT.

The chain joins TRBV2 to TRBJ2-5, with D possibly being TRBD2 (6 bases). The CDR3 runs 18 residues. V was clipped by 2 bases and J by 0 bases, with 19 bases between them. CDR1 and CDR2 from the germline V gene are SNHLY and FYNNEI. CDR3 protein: CASSELGVAGTDQETQYF. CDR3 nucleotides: TGTGCCAGCAGTGAACTAGGTGTGGCGGGGACCGACCAAGAGACCCAGTACTTC.

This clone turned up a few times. The CDR3 is CASTQLAGGRNEQFF. CDR3 nucleotide sequence: TGTGCCAGCACCCAACTAGCGGGAGGGCGCAATGAGCAGTTCTTC. The V call is TRBV6-1, the J call TRBJ2-1, with TRBD2 matching 13 bases. Trimming cost V 7 bases and J 6 bases; bases outside gene matches: 6. CDR1 and CDR2 (germline): MNHNS, SASEGT. The CDR3 totals 15 residues.

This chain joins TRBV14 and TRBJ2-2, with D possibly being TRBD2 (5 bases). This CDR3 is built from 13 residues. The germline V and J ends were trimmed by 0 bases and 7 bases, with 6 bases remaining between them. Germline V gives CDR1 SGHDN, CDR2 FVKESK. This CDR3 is CASSQDRGGELFF. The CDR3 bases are TGTGCCAGCAGCCAAGATCGGGGCGGGGAGCTGTTTTTT.

The CDR3 DNA follows: TGTGCCACCAGCAGAGATCTGGGGGGGGAGCAGTTCTTC. Translated, it gives CATSRDLGGEQFF. The chain combines TRBV15 with TRBJ2-1; TRBD2 matches at 7 bases. V gave up 0 bases and J gave up 10 bases; unmatched junction bases: 3. Germline CDR1 and CDR2: LNHNV and YYDKDF (reference sequence). The CDR3 extends over 13 amino acids.

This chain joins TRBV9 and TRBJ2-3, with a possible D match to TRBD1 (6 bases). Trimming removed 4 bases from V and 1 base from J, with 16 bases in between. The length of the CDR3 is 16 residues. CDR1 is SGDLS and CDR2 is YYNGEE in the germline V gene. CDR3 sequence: CASSPQGLVRTDTQYF. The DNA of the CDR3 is TGTGCCAGCAGCCCCCAGGGGTTGGTACGCACAGATACGCAGTATTTT.

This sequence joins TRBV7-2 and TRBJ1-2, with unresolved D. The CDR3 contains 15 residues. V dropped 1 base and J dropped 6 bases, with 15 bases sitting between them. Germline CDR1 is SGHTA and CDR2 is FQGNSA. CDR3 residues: CASSLVVGVSDGYTF. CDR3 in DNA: TGTGCCAGCAGCTTAGTCGTCGGGGTCTCGGATGGCTACACCTTC.

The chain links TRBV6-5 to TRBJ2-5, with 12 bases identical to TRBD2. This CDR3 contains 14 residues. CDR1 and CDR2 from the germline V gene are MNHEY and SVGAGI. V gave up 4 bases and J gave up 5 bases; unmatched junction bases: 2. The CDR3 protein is CASSSGLAGETQYF. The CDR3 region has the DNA TGTGCCAGCAGTTCCGGACTAGCGGGGGAGACCCAGTACTTC.

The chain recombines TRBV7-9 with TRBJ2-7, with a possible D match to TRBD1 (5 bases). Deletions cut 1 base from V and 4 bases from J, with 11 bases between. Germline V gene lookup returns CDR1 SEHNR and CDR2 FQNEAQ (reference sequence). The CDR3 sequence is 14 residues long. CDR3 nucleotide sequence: TGTGCCAGCAGCTTAGTGGCAGGGCTGTACGAGCAGTACTTC. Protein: CASSLVAGLYEQYF.

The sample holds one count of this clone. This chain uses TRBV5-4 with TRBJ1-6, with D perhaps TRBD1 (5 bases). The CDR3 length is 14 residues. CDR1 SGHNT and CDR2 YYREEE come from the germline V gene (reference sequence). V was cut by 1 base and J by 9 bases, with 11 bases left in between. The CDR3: CASSLSGKASPLHF. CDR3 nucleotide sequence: TGTGCCAGCAGCTTGTCAGGGAAAGCTTCACCCCTCCACTTT.

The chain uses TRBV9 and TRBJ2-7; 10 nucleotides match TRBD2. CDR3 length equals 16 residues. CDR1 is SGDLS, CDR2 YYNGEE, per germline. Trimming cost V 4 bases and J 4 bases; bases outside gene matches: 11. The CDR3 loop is CASSPKREGLQYEQYF. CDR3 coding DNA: TGTGCCAGCAGCCCTAAGCGGGAGGGCCTGCAATACGAGCAGTACTTC.

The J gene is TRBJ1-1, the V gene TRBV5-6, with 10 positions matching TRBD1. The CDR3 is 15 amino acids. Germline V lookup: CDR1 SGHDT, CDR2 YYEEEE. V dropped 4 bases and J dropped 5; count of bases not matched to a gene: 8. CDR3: CASSGRQGARTEAFF. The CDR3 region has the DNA TGTGCCAGCAGCGGGAGACAGGGGGCGCGAACTGAAGCTTTCTTT. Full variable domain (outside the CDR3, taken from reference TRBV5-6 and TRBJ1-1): DAGVTQSPTHLIKTRGQQVTLRCSPKSGHDTVSWYQQALGQGPQFIFQYYEEEERQRGNFPDRFSGHQFPNYSSELNVNALLLGDSALYLCASSGRQGARTEAFFGQGTRLTVV.

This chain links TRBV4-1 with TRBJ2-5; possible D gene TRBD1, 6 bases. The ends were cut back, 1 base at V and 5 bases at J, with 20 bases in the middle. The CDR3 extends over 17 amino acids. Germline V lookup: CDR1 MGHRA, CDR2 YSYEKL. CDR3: CASSQGPTRTVRETQYF. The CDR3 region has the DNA TGCGCCAGCAGCCAAGGACCCACCCGGACAGTAAGGGAGACCCAGTACTTC.

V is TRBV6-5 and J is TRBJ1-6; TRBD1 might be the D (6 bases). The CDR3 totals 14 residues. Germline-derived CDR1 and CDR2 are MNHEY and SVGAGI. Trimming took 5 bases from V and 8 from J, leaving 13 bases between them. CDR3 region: CASSRDRSDSPLHF. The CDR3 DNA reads TGTGCCAGCAGTCGTGACAGGTCGGATTCACCCCTCCACTTT.

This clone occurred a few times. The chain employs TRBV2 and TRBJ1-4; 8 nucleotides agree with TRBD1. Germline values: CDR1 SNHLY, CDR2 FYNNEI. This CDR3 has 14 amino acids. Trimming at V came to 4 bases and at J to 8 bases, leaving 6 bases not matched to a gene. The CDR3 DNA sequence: TGTGCCAGCAGTGCAGACAGGGGTGGGGAAAAACTGTTTTTT. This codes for CASSADRGGEKLFF.

This CDR3 is CAINGQGYNGYTF. The CDR3 DNA is TGTGCCATCAACGGACAGGGTTACAATGGCTACACCTTC. The rearrangement links TRBV10-3 to TRBJ1-2; 8 nucleotides align to TRBD1. The CDR3 totals 13 residues. Germline CDR1 and CDR2: ENHRY and SYGVKD. With 7 bases clipped from V and 6 bases from J, the junction kept 7 bases outside the gene matches.

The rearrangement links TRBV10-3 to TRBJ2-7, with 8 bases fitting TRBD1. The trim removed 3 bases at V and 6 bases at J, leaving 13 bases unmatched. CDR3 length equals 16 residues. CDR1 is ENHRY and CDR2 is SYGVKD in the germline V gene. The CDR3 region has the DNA TGTGCCATCAGTGAATTCACGGGACAGGCCAAAGGCGAGCAGTACTTC. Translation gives CAISEFTGQAKGEQYF.

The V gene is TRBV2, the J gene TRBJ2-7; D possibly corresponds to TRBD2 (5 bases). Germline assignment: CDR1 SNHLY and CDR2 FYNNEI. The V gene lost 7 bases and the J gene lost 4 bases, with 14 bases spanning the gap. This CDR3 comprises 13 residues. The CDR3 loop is CASTFSGRYEQYF. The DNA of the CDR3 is TGTGCCAGCACCTTCTCGGGAAGGTACGAGCAGTACTTC.

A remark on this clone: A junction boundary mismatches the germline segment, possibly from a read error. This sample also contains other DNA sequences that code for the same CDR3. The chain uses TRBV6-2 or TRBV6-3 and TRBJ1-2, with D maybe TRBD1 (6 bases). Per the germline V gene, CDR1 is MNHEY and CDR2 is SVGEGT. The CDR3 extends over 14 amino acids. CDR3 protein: CASSIYRELDGYTF. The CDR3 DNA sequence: TGCGCCAGCAGTATATACAGGGAGTTGGATGGCTACACCTTC.

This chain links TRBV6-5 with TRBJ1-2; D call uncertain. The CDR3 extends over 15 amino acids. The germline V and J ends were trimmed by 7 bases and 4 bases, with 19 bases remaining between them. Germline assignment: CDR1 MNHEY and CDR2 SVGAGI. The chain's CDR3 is CASTKSSGESYGYTF. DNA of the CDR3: TGTGCCAGCACCAAATCGAGCGGGGAAAGCTATGGCTACACCTTC.

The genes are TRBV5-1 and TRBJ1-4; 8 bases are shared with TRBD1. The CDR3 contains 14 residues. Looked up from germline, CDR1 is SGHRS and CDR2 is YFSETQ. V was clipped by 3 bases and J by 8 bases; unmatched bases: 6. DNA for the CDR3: TGCGCCAGCAGCTCTGGACAGGGAGGCGAAAAACTGTTTTTT. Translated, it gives CASSSGQGGEKLFF.

In nucleotides, the CDR3 is TGTGCCAGCAGCTCGACTAGCGGATACGAGCAGTACTTC. Amino acids: CASSSTSGYEQYF. The gene calls are TRBV7-9 and TRBJ2-7; 9 positions agree with TRBD2. Germline-derived CDR1 and CDR2 are SEHNR and FQNEAQ (reference sequence). The CDR3 extends over 13 amino acids. Trimming removed 4 bases from V and 4 bases from J; junction bases left unmatched: 2.

The CDR3 reads CASSLPVSPLHF. CDR3 nucleotide sequence: TGTGCCAGCAGTTTACCGGTTTCACCCCTCCACTTT. The chain employs TRBV28 and TRBJ1-6; the D is unclear. The germline gives CDR1 MDHEN, CDR2 SYDVKM. Trimming cost V 2 bases and J 9 bases, with 5 bases left between them. The CDR3 covers 12 residues.

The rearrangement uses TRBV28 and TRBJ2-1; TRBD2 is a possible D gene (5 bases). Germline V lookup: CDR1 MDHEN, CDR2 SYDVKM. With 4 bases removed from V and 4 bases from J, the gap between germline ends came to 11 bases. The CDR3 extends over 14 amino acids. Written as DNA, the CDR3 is TGTGCCAGCAGTTCTGAGGACTTGTACAATGAGCAGTTCTTC. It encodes CASSSEDLYNEQFF. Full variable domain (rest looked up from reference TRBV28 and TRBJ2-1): DVKVTQSSRYLVKRTGEKVFLECVQDMDHENMFWYRQDPGLGLRLIYFSYDVKMKEKGDIPEGYSVSREKKERFSLILESASTNQTSMYLCASSSEDLYNEQFFGPGTRLTVL.